A single sample is the source of the 15 T cell receptor beta chains below, sequenced in a study of blood T cell repertoires in COVID-19. Repertoires were generated with immunoSEQ multiplex PCR, while TCRdb's copy carries only in-frame clones and drops some. Among over 200,000 clones listed, about 86% were seen once. Sequences were obtained from PBMCs or T cells enriched from blood (not recorded which). The receptors here all came from a woman between 45 and 60 years old with acute COVID-19.

This clone was observed at least ten times. This chain connects TRBV18 to TRBJ2-7; weak D call: TRBD1 (6 bases). V was shortened by 4 bases and J by 3 bases, with 7 bases between the two germline ends. Germline CDR1 and CDR2: KGHSH and LQKENI. This CDR3 has 12 amino acids. The CDR3 protein is CASSRQVYEQYF. CDR3 nucleotides: TGTGCCAGCTCACGACAGGTCTACGAGCAGTACTTC.

The genes are TRBV7-9 and TRBJ1-6; 7 positions match TRBD1. The CDR3 sequence is 17 residues long. V lost 1 base to trimming and J lost 5 bases; unmatched junction nucleotides: 8. Germline V gene sequence: CDR1 SEHNR, CDR2 FQNEAQ (reference sequence). CDR3 sequence reads: CASSLGPGQTNNSPLHF. CDR3 nucleotides: TGTGCCAGCAGCTTAGGTCCGGGACAGACTAATAATTCACCCCTCCACTTT.

The chain combines TRBV28 with TRBJ2-3; D perhaps matches TRBD1 (6 bases). This CDR3 has 13 residues. V was cut by 5 bases and J by 10 bases, with 16 bases left in between. CDR1 is MDHEN and CDR2 is SYDVKM in the germline V gene. DNA of the CDR3: TGTGCCAGCAGTCCCGACAGGATTCGGGCGCAGTATTTT. Translating gives CASSPDRIRAQYF.

J is TRBJ1-4 and V is TRBV5-1, with 7 bases fitting TRBD1. Germline CDR1 is SGHRS and CDR2 is YFSETQ. The J segment lost 10 bases and the V segment lost 4 bases, leaving 10 bases of the junction unmatched. The length of the CDR3 is 14 residues. CDR3 nucleotides: TGCGCCAGCAGCGCCGACAGGGAAGAGGCAAAACTGTTTTTT. It specifies CASSADREEAKLFF.

The chain uses TRBV11-3 and TRBJ2-3, with 12 bases matching TRBD2. Per the germline V gene, CDR1 is SGHNT and CDR2 is YENEEA. This CDR3 contains 16 residues. Trimming took 4 bases from V and 4 from J; bases not matched to a gene: 6. The CDR3 sequence: CASSSRTSGAPDTQYF. The CDR3 bases are TGTGCCAGCAGCTCGCGGACTAGCGGGGCGCCAGATACGCAGTATTTT.

The genes are TRBV20-1 and TRBJ1-5; D uncertain. CDR1 is DFQATT and CDR2 is SNEGSKA in the germline V gene (reference sequence). The CDR3 spans 15 residues. Trimming took 3 bases from V and 4 from J, leaving 16 bases between them. CDR3 in DNA: TGCAGTGCTAGTCGTTGGGCGTCAGATAATCAGCCCCAGCATTTT. This encodes CSASRWASDNQPQHF.

For this clone: Additional DNA sequences in this sample encode the identical CDR3. This sequence joins TRBV12-3 or TRBV12-4 and TRBJ2-5, with D maybe TRBD2 (5 bases). CDR3 length: 12 residues. The V end was cut by 6 bases, the J end by 5 bases, with 10 bases between. DNA of the CDR3: TGTGCCAGCAGCTTGCCGGGGGAGACCCAGTACTTC. Its protein is CASSLPGETQYF.

The chain recombines TRBV28 with TRBJ2-7; TRBD1 agrees at 8 bases. CDR1 is MDHEN, CDR2 SYDVKM, per germline. The V gene end was trimmed by 5 bases and the J gene end by 3 bases; junction bases not matched to a gene: 9. The CDR3 is 15 residues long. CDR3 in DNA: TGTGCCAGCAGTCCCTTACAGGGGGACGGCTACGAGCAGTACTTC. As protein: CASSPLQGDGYEQYF.

CDR3 nucleotides: TGTGCCAGCAGCCAACTTCCTAGCGCCGGGGAGCTGTTTTTT. Translating gives CASSQLPSAGELFF. The J gene is TRBJ2-2, the V gene TRBV14; tentatively, D is TRBD2 (6 bases). CDR3 length: 14 amino acids. CDR1 and CDR2 from the germline V gene are SGHDN and FVKESK. V gave up 2 bases and J gave up 6 bases, with 10 bases separating them.

The chain links TRBV12-3 or TRBV12-4 to TRBJ2-5, with TRBD2 matching 7 bases. CDR3 length: 12 amino acids. V was clipped by 5 bases and J by 5 bases; unmatched bases: 2. The CDR3 protein is CASSGRVETQYF. DNA of the CDR3: TGTGCCAGCAGTGGGAGGGTCGAGACCCAGTACTTC.

This clone was found many times. The J gene is TRBJ1-3, the V gene TRBV29-1, with D possibly being TRBD1 (5 bases). CDR1 is SQVTM, CDR2 ANQGSEA, per germline. Deletions cut 4 bases from V and 4 bases from J, with 8 bases between. The CDR3 totals 12 residues. The CDR3 sequence is CSVVTVGNTIYF. The CDR3 nucleotides read TGCAGCGTTGTGACAGTAGGAAACACCATATATTTT.

The rearrangement joins TRBV6-5 to TRBJ2-1, with D possibly TRBD2 on 6 matching bases. The CDR3 runs to 16 residues. V dropped 4 bases and J dropped 0 bases, with 13 bases sitting between them. CDR1 and CDR2 from the germline V gene are MNHEY and SVGAGI. The CDR3 loop is CASSSAGWSSYNEQFF. DNA of the CDR3: TGTGCCAGCAGTTCCGCGGGGTGGAGCTCCTACAATGAGCAGTTCTTC.

The chain employs TRBV30 and TRBJ2-1, with TRBD1 as a possible D gene (5 bases). V dropped 3 bases and J dropped 0 bases, with 9 bases sitting between them. The germline gives CDR1 GTSNPN, CDR2 SVGIG (reference sequence). The CDR3 loop spans 14 amino acids. The CDR3 DNA sequence: TGTGCCTGGAGGGGGCAGGGCTCCTACAATGAGCAGTTCTTC. Its protein product is CAWRGQGSYNEQFF.

This chain uses TRBV6-1 with TRBJ1-1, with D possibly TRBD1 on 6 matching bases. V gave up 0 bases and J gave up 10 bases, with 15 bases separating them. The CDR3 has 14 amino acids. Germline CDR1 is MNHNS and CDR2 is SASEGT. The CDR3 sequence is CASSEAGGAWRAFF. The CDR3 region has the DNA TGTGCCAGCAGTGAAGCCGGGGGGGCGTGGAGAGCTTTCTTT.

The V and J genes are TRBV2 and TRBJ2-6; TRBD1 is a possible D gene (5 bases). CDR3 length: 17 residues. V was shortened by 7 bases and J by 0 bases, with 16 bases between the two germline ends. Looked up from germline, CDR1 is SNHLY and CDR2 is FYNNEI. CDR3 sequence: CASKAGQSPSGANVLTF. The CDR3 nucleotides are TGTGCCAGCAAAGCAGGGCAGTCCCCCTCTGGGGCCAACGTCCTGACTTTC.